This is a list of T cell receptor beta chains from one sample in a study of T cells in Graves' hyperthyroidism and ophthalmopathy. TCRdb itself ran the multiplex PCR reads through MiXCR, one entry per CDR3 protein. Found here are about 52,000 distinct CDR3 sequences, approximately 48% of them singletons; the top ten hold about a tenth. The sample consisted of blood. All receptors come from a woman in her forties or fifties with Graves' ophthalmopathy. The CDR3 runs from the conserved cysteine through the conserved F or W. Each record gives: V gene, J gene, D gene, clone size, CDR3 DNA, CDR3 protein. A D gene is named only where the DNA matches it firmly. Part of the rows lack a size; the others show once, few, many or a class for expanded clones.

V gene: TRBV5-6
J gene: TRBJ2-3
D gene: NA
clone size: many
CDR3 DNA: TGTGCCAGCAGCATCGATACCCGGGACTCAGATACGCAGTATTTT
CDR3 protein: CASSIDTRDSDTQYF

V gene: TRBV28
J gene: TRBJ2-3
D gene: TRBD2
clone size: many
CDR3 DNA: TGTGCCAGCAGTTTAGGTAGCGGGGTCACAGATACGCAGTATTTT
CDR3 protein: CASSLGSGVTDTQYF

V gene: TRBV3-1
J gene: TRBJ2-7
D gene: TRBD1
clone size: many
CDR3 DNA: TGTGCCAGCAGCCGGGACAGGGAGGCCGAGCAGTACTTC
CDR3 protein: CASSRDREAEQYF

V gene: TRBV7-9
J gene: TRBJ2-5
D gene: NA
clone size: NA
CDR3 DNA: TGTGCCAGCGCCTCGACAGCCGAGGCTTCCGAGACCCAGTACTTC
CDR3 protein: CASASTAEASETQYF

V gene: TRBV25-1
J gene: TRBJ2-3
D gene: TRBD2
clone size: NA
CDR3 DNA: TGTGCGGAACGGGAGGGCACAGATACGCAGTATTTT
CDR3 protein: CAEREGTDTQYF

V gene: TRBV11-2
J gene: TRBJ2-6
D gene: NA
clone size: NA
CDR3 DNA: TGTGCCAGCAGCTTAAACGGGGCCAACGTCCTGACTTTC
CDR3 protein: CASSLNGANVLTF

V gene: TRBV7-3
J gene: TRBJ2-7
D gene: TRBD2
clone size: once
CDR3 DNA: TGTGCCAGCAGCCAGGGACTAGCGGGAGGGCCTTCCTACGAGCAGTACTTC
CDR3 protein: CASSQGLAGGPSYEQYF

V gene: TRBV28
J gene: TRBJ2-7
D gene: NA
clone size: many
CDR3 DNA: TGTGCCAGCAGGGCAGAAGGGTACGAGCAGTACTTC
CDR3 protein: CASRAEGYEQYF

V gene: TRBV7-3
J gene: TRBJ1-1
D gene: NA
clone size: once
CDR3 DNA: TGTGCCAGCAGCGCTCGGGGGGTCAACACTGGAGCTTTCTTT
CDR3 protein: CASSARGVNTGAFF

V gene: TRBV6-5
J gene: TRBJ1-4
D gene: NA
clone size: many
CDR3 DNA: TGTGCCAGCAGTTACGCGACTGGTGAAAAACTGTTTTTT
CDR3 protein: CASSYATGEKLFF

V gene: TRBV20-1
J gene: TRBJ2-3
D gene: TRBD2
clone size: many
CDR3 DNA: TGCAGTGTTGCTAGCGGGAGAACAGATACGCAGTATTTT
CDR3 protein: CSVASGRTDTQYF

V gene: TRBV9
J gene: TRBJ2-1
D gene: NA
clone size: many
CDR3 DNA: TGTGCCAGCAGCGCCAAGGGAAACTCCTACAATGAGCAGTTCTTC
CDR3 protein: CASSAKGNSYNEQFF

V gene: TRBV7-9
J gene: TRBJ2-7
D gene: NA
clone size: many
CDR3 DNA: TGTGCCAGCAGCTTAGCCACCGGGCCCAGGGACGAGCAGTACTTC
CDR3 protein: CASSLATGPRDEQYF

V gene: TRBV19
J gene: TRBJ1-4
D gene: NA
clone size: many
CDR3 DNA: TGTGCCAGTAGTAAAATAGGGACAAGGAATGAAAAACTGTTTTTT
CDR3 protein: CASSKIGTRNEKLFF

V gene: TRBV4-1
J gene: TRBJ2-1
D gene: NA
clone size: medium-sized
CDR3 DNA: TGCGCCAGCAGCCAAGATTTCTACAATGAGCAGTTCTTC
CDR3 protein: CASSQDFYNEQFF

V gene: TRBV20-1
J gene: TRBJ2-7
D gene: NA
clone size: NA
CDR3 DNA: TGCAGTGCTAGAATTTTGGGGGAGACCCACGAGCAGTACTTC
CDR3 protein: CSARILGETHEQYF

V gene: TRBV10-3
J gene: TRBJ1-5
D gene: TRBD1
clone size: NA
CDR3 DNA: TGTGCCATCGGGGGACAGGAAAATCAGCCCCAGCATTTT
CDR3 protein: CAIGGQENQPQHF

V gene: TRBV7-6
J gene: TRBJ2-1
D gene: TRBD2
clone size: many
CDR3 DNA: TGTGCCAGCAGCGCCATGGCGGGAGGAAGCTCCTACAATGAGCAGTTCTTC
CDR3 protein: CASSAMAGGSSYNEQFF

V gene: TRBV24-1
J gene: TRBJ1-5
D gene: NA
clone size: NA
CDR3 DNA: TGTGCCACCAGTTTTGGCCCTAGCAATCAGCCCCAGCATTTT
CDR3 protein: CATSFGPSNQPQHF

V gene: TRBV5-1
J gene: TRBJ2-7
D gene: NA
clone size: many
CDR3 DNA: TGCGCCAGCAGCCGGGGTCCAAACTACGAGCAGTACTTC
CDR3 protein: CASSRGPNYEQYF

V gene: TRBV7-8
J gene: TRBJ2-5
D gene: NA
clone size: many
CDR3 DNA: TGTGCCAGCAGCTGGACTTTTCCCATCGTAGAGACCCAGTACTTC
CDR3 protein: CASSWTFPIVETQYF

V gene: TRBV6-1
J gene: TRBJ2-1
D gene: NA
clone size: many
CDR3 DNA: TGTGCCAGCAGAAAATCAGGGGCCAATGAGCAGTTCTTC
CDR3 protein: CASRKSGANEQFF

V gene: TRBV10-3
J gene: TRBJ2-5
D gene: TRBD2
clone size: once
CDR3 DNA: TGTGCCATCAGTGGGGGACTAGCGGGGGGGGAGCAAGAGACCCAGTACTTC
CDR3 protein: CAISGGLAGGEQETQYF

V gene: TRBV20-1
J gene: TRBJ2-1
D gene: TRBD2
clone size: many
CDR3 DNA: TGCAGTGCTAGAGACCCCGGGACTAGCGGGAGAAATGAGCAGTTCTTC
CDR3 protein: CSARDPGTSGRNEQFF

V gene: TRBV20-1
J gene: TRBJ1-5
D gene: TRBD1
clone size: many
CDR3 DNA: TGCAGTGTGAGGGACAGGGACGGCAATCAGCCCCAGCATTTT
CDR3 protein: CSVRDRDGNQPQHF

V gene: TRBV5-5
J gene: TRBJ2-2
D gene: NA
clone size: NA
CDR3 DNA: TGTGCCGGACAGACAGCCGTGAACACCGGGGAGCTGTTTTTT
CDR3 protein: CAGQTAVNTGELFF

V gene: TRBV20-1
J gene: TRBJ1-2
D gene: NA
clone size: NA
CDR3 DNA: TGCAGTGCGGGGGGGGGACTATCTCCTGGCTACACCTTC
CDR3 protein: CSAGGGLSPGYTF

V gene: TRBV5-6
J gene: TRBJ2-7
D gene: NA
clone size: NA
CDR3 DNA: TGTGCCAGCAGCTTGGGTTCCGACTACGAGCAGTACTTC
CDR3 protein: CASSLGSDYEQYF

V gene: TRBV5-1
J gene: TRBJ2-3
D gene: TRBD1
clone size: many
CDR3 DNA: TGCGCCAGCAGCTTGGACAGGGGACCAGATACGCAGTATTTT
CDR3 protein: CASSLDRGPDTQYF

V gene: TRBV4-2
J gene: TRBJ1-5
D gene: NA
clone size: once
CDR3 DNA: TGTGCCAGCAGCCAAGAAGGCGGACAGCCCCAGCATTTT
CDR3 protein: CASSQEGGQPQHF

V gene: TRBV10-3
J gene: TRBJ1-3
D gene: NA
clone size: NA
CDR3 DNA: NA
CDR3 protein: CAISESGGPKAFFGNTIYF

V gene: TRBV2
J gene: TRBJ2-1
D gene: TRBD2
clone size: NA
CDR3 DNA: TGTGCCGGCAGGGCTAGCGGGGGGGCTTGGGATGAGCAGTTCTTC
CDR3 protein: CAGRASGGAWDEQFF

V gene: TRBV6-1
J gene: TRBJ2-3
D gene: NA
clone size: many
CDR3 DNA: TGTGCCAGCAGAAAGCCCGGGAGCACAGATACGCAGTATTTT
CDR3 protein: CASRKPGSTDTQYF

V gene: TRBV19
J gene: TRBJ1-1
D gene: NA
clone size: many
CDR3 DNA: TGTGCCACTGGGAAACCTCCGGGGAACACTGAAGCTTTCTTT
CDR3 protein: CATGKPPGNTEAFF

V gene: TRBV10-3
J gene: TRBJ1-1
D gene: NA
clone size: many
CDR3 DNA: TGTGCCATCAGTGAGTTTTTATGGGACACCACGGGGACTGAAGCTTTCTTT
CDR3 protein: CAISEFLWDTTGTEAFF

V gene: TRBV9
J gene: TRBJ1-1
D gene: NA
clone size: many
CDR3 DNA: TGTGCCAGCAGCGTAGATGGACAGTACACTGAAGCTTTCTTT
CDR3 protein: CASSVDGQYTEAFF

V gene: TRBV11-2
J gene: TRBJ2-7
D gene: TRBD1
clone size: NA
CDR3 DNA: TGCGCCAGCAGCGGCAGGGGGCTCTACGAGCAGTACTTC
CDR3 protein: CASSGRGLYEQYF

V gene: TRBV19
J gene: TRBJ1-6
D gene: TRBD1
clone size: few
CDR3 DNA: TGTGCCAGTACCGAGGACAGGTTAAATTCACCCCTCCACTTT
CDR3 protein: CASTEDRLNSPLHF

V gene: TRBV19
J gene: TRBJ2-4
D gene: NA
clone size: many
CDR3 DNA: TGTGCCAGTAGTATGCGCGGGGCGGGGGCGAAAAACATTCAGTACTTC
CDR3 protein: CASSMRGAGAKNIQYF

V gene: TRBV7-9
J gene: TRBJ1-2
D gene: NA
clone size: medium-sized
CDR3 DNA: TGTGCCAGCAGCTTAGGCCTGCCGAATGGCTACACCTTC
CDR3 protein: CASSLGLPNGYTF

V gene: TRBV15
J gene: TRBJ2-1
D gene: NA
clone size: NA
CDR3 DNA: TGTGCCACCAGCAGCGGAAGTTCCTCCTACAATGAGCAGTTCTTC
CDR3 protein: CATSSGSSSYNEQFF

V gene: TRBV5-4
J gene: TRBJ2-7
D gene: NA
clone size: NA
CDR3 DNA: TGTGCCAGCAGTTCCGGTTGGTGCTCCTACGAGCAGTACTTC
CDR3 protein: CASSSGWCSYEQYF

V gene: TRBV6-5
J gene: TRBJ2-1
D gene: NA
clone size: many
CDR3 DNA: TGTGCCAGCAGTTACTCGAGTAAGACGGCCGGGCAGTTCTTC
CDR3 protein: CASSYSSKTAGQFF

V gene: TRBV7-9
J gene: TRBJ1-1
D gene: TRBD1
clone size: many
CDR3 DNA: TGTGCCAGCAGCTTAGGGTGGGCAGGGGGCATGAGGAACACTGAAGCTTTCTTT
CDR3 protein: CASSLGWAGGMRNTEAFF

V gene: TRBV20-1
J gene: TRBJ2-7
D gene: TRBD2
clone size: once
CDR3 DNA: TGCAGTGCTGAGAGCGGGGGGAAGGTCAAGGAGAGGTCCTACGAGCAGTACTTC
CDR3 protein: CSAESGGKVKERSYEQYF

V gene: TRBV2
J gene: TRBJ1-5
D gene: NA
clone size: many
CDR3 DNA: TGTGCCAGCAGCCCTAGGGGGGGCAATCAGCCCCAGCATTTT
CDR3 protein: CASSPRGGNQPQHF